The entry below gives a single T cell receptor (beta chain) sequence along with its context. Its target is not known. These data belong to a study of cytomegalovirus exposure and HLA in healthy donors. The primer mix had 60 Vbeta and 13 Jbeta primers. Generated by immunoSEQ multiplex PCR, the TCRdb table keeps only in-frame clones and is missing some. The data show under 200,000 clones, with around 83% seen just once and approximately 1.6% held by the top ten. The germline V gene encodes CDR1 MGHDK and CDR2 SYGVNS. The CDR3 runs to 16 residues. Trimming removed 2 bases from V and 4 bases from J; junction bases left unmatched: 8. Study-wide results and caveats: The authors later found most CMV-associated TCR beta chains appeared HLA-restricted.

Sequenced input: PBMCs. The chain joins TRBV25-1 to TRBJ2-1; 7 bases are shared with TRBD1. The receptor was derived from a man aged 35-49 years in good health and CMV-seropositive. The CDR3 loop reads CASSEPRAGGYNEQFF. DNA of the CDR3: TGTGCCAGCAGTGAACCAAGGGCAGGGGGATACAATGAGCAGTTCTTC. The complete variable domain, with remaining parts taken from reference TRBV25-1 and TRBJ2-1, reads EADIYQTPRYLVIGTGKKITLECSQTMGHDKMYWYQQDPGMELHLIHYSYGVNSTEKGDLSSESTVSRIRTEHFPLTLESARPSHTSQYLCASSEPRAGGYNEQFFGPGTRLTVL.